The next 21 T cell receptor beta chains were all read from a single sample in a study of blood T cells in healthy people across ages. For the second PCR, which ran for roughly 6 to 12 cycles, a sample-barcoded 5' primer and a J-beta primer mix were used. MiXCR, applied by TCRdb to the 5' RACE reads, yields one record per CDR3 protein. The table has more than 750,000 distinct CDR3 sequences, about 27% seen once. This sample was also put to use in a study of T cells of mothers and their children.

Material for sequencing was blood. These receptors all come from a woman between 35 and 50 years old in good health.

The chain joins TRBV9 to TRBJ2-3, with D unclear. This CDR3 comprises 13 residues. V shed 1 base and J shed 3 bases, with 6 bases lying between them. CDR1 and CDR2 from the germline V gene are SGDLS and YYNGEE. Here the CDR3 reads CASSVYLTDTQYF. CDR3 nucleotides: TGTGCCAGCAGCGTATATCTAACAGATACGCAGTATTTT.

A few counts support this clonotype. This chain connects TRBV14 to TRBJ2-7; maybe TRBD1 (6 bases). V lost 1 base and J lost 2, with 15 bases in between. Looked up from germline, CDR1 is SGHDN and CDR2 is FVKESK. The CDR3 contains 16 residues. CDR3 residues: CASSQGNGQRPYEQYF. DNA for the CDR3: TGTGCCAGCAGCCAAGGGAACGGACAGAGACCCTACGAGCAGTACTTC.

As regards this clonotype: The conserved phenylalanine or tryptophan normally closing the CDR3 is absent here, so this likely arose from a read error. The chain couples TRBV7-2 to TRBJ2-3; D gene uncertain. Germline V lookup: CDR1 SGHTA, CDR2 FQGNSA. This CDR3 has 16 residues. The CDR3 sequence is CASSLDRARGTDTQYI. For the CDR3, the DNA is TGCGCCAGCAGCTTAGATCGGGCTAGGGGCACAGATACGCAGTATATT.

This clonotype has ten or more counts. J is TRBJ1-2 and V is TRBV20-1, with unresolved D. The CDR3 runs to 9 residues. V dropped 4 bases and J dropped 3 bases, with 0 bases sitting between them. Germline V lookup: CDR1 DFQATT, CDR2 SNEGSKA (reference sequence). The CDR3 DNA sequence: TGCAGTGCTAACTATGGCTACACCTTC. Protein product: CSANYGYTF.

V is TRBV4-3 and J is TRBJ1-2; D gene ambiguous. The CDR3 loop spans 14 amino acids. Germline loops: CDR1 LGHNA, CDR2 YSLEER. The V and J ends lost 1 base and 8 bases respectively, with 14 bases between them. CDR3 nucleotides: TGCGCCAGCAGCCAAGCCGGGCCTTCGAGGGGCTACACCTTC. Its protein is CASSQAGPSRGYTF.

The chain uses TRBV27 and TRBJ2-1; D ambiguous. Germline V gives CDR1 MNHEY, CDR2 SMNVEV (reference sequence). V was cut by 1 base and J by 11 bases, with 18 bases left in between. The CDR3 spans 15 residues. CDR3 coding DNA: TGTGCCAGCAGTTTATGGGCTGCCTCGGTTGTTAAGCAGTTCTTC. Translated: CASSLWAASVVKQFF.

The chain combines TRBV28 with TRBJ1-2; D uncertain. This CDR3 is 15 amino acids long. CDR1 is MDHEN and CDR2 is SYDVKM in the germline V gene. The V gene lost 3 bases and the J gene lost 4 bases, with 15 bases spanning the gap. CDR3 loop: CASSLSSAPLYGYTF. CDR3 nucleotide sequence: TGTGCCAGCAGTTTGTCATCCGCCCCGCTCTATGGCTACACCTTC.

The genes are TRBV5-6 and TRBJ1-6; D is perhaps TRBD1 (6 bases). The germline V gene has CDR1 SGHDT and CDR2 YYEEEE. The CDR3 length is 17 residues. V lost 3 bases, J lost 10 bases, and 23 bases lay in between. The CDR3 bases are TGTGCCAGCAGCTCCACTACAGGGCGCAACAGAGGATCACCCCTCCACTTT. Protein sequence: CASSSTTGRNRGSPLHF. Filled out from reference TRBV5-6 and TRBJ1-6, the complete variable domain reads DAGVTQSPTHLIKTRGQQVTLRCSPKSGHDTVSWYQQALGQGPQFIFQYYEEEERQRGNFPDRFSGHQFPNYSSELNVNALLLGDSALYLCASSSTTGRNRGSPLHFGNGTRLTVT.

The J gene is TRBJ2-2, the V gene TRBV14; the match to TRBD1 covers 9 bases. Germline assignment: CDR1 SGHDN and CDR2 FVKESK. The junction had 4 bases not matched to a gene; V was cut back by 4 bases and J by 7 bases. The CDR3 covers 14 residues. The CDR3 DNA reads as TGTGCCAGCAGCCTTGACAGGGGGAACGGGGAGCTGTTTTTT. Translation: CASSLDRGNGELFF.

The genes are TRBV7-9 and TRBJ1-1; D uncertain. CDR1 and CDR2 (germline): SEHNR, FQNEAQ (reference sequence). The CDR3 runs 14 residues. V was clipped by 3 bases and J by 1 base, with 9 bases between them. The CDR3 spells CASSFPGQNTEAFF. For the CDR3, the DNA is TGTGCCAGCAGCTTCCCAGGTCAGAACACTGAAGCTTTCTTT.

Notes on this clonotype: Just one base apart from a much larger clone, this may be a read error. The gene calls are TRBV7-9 and TRBJ2-1, with a weak D call TRBD2 (6 bases). This CDR3 comprises 14 residues. Germline V gives CDR1 SEHNR, CDR2 FQNEAQ (reference sequence). The CDR3 is CASSGTGGEGEHFF. CDR3 in DNA: TGTGCCAGCAGCGGTACCGGGGGTGAGGGTGAGCACTTCTTC.

This clonotype was seen a handful of times. The chain is built from TRBV19 and TRBJ1-5; the match to TRBD1 covers 9 bases. Germline loops: CDR1 LNHDA, CDR2 SQIVND (reference sequence). This CDR3 comprises 14 residues. The J segment lost 5 bases and the V segment lost 1 base, leaving 0 bases of the junction unmatched. This chain's CDR3 is CASSIGQGDQPQHF. The CDR3 coding sequence is TGTGCCAGTAGTATAGGACAGGGGGATCAGCCCCAGCATTTT.

This clonotype has more than one count but fewer than ten. The chain joins TRBV27 to TRBJ2-3; D possibly corresponds to TRBD1 (6 bases). Deletions cut 2 bases from V and 4 bases from J, with 13 bases between. Per germline, CDR1 MNHEY and CDR2 SMNVEV (reference sequence). The CDR3 extends over 15 amino acids. The CDR3 is CASSLEGQNSDTQYF. The CDR3, as DNA: TGTGCCAGCAGTTTAGAGGGACAAAACTCAGATACGCAGTATTTT.

The chain employs TRBV6-1 and TRBJ1-5; 10 bases line up with TRBD1. J gave up 2 bases and V 5 bases, and 6 bases lay outside the gene matches. The CDR3 loop spans 16 amino acids. Per germline, CDR1 MNHNS and CDR2 SASEGT. As DNA, the CDR3 is TGTGCCAGCAGTCCGACAGGGGGCAGGGGCAATCAGCCCCAGCATTTT. Residues: CASSPTGGRGNQPQHF.

The V gene is TRBV4-1, the J gene TRBJ2-5, with 11 positions matching TRBD2. J was trimmed by 0 bases and V by 3 bases; bases with no gene match: 12. The germline V gene encodes CDR1 MGHRA and CDR2 YSYEKL. The CDR3 is 19 amino acids. The CDR3 DNA reads TGCGCCAGCAGCCAGGCCGTGGCTAGCGGGGGGACATACCAAGAGACCCAGTACTTC. It specifies CASSQAVASGGTYQETQYF.

In its sample, this clonotype was seen a few times. The chain couples TRBV7-9 to TRBJ1-2; no reliable D call. V lost 0 bases to trimming and J lost 7 bases, with 9 bases between them. The CDR3 consists of 13 residues. Germline values: CDR1 SEHNR, CDR2 FQNEAQ (reference sequence). The CDR3 coding sequence is TGTGCCAGCAGCTTAGCAATAGGGTTTGGCTACACCTTC. The encoded protein is CASSLAIGFGYTF.

In this sample, this clonotype turned up a few times. The chain couples TRBV6-2 or TRBV6-3 to TRBJ2-7; D may be TRBD2 (7 bases). Trimming removed 2 bases from V and 1 base from J, with 18 bases in between. Looked up from germline, CDR1 is MNHEY and CDR2 is SVGEGT. The CDR3 contains 17 residues. In DNA form, the CDR3 reads TGTGCCAGCAGTTACGGGGGAGGGGGATCTGGATCCTACGAGCAGTACTTC. Its translation is CASSYGGGGSGSYEQYF.

The chain recombines TRBV5-1 with TRBJ2-7; 10 nucleotides line up with TRBD1. Per the germline V gene, CDR1 is SGHRS and CDR2 is YFSETQ. The CDR3 runs 15 residues. Germline trimming cut 4 bases from V and 4 bases from J; bases unmatched to any gene: 8. Here the CDR3 DNA reads TGCGCCAGCAGCGGAGGAGGGACAGGGGAGTACGAGCAGTACTTC. Translating it yields CASSGGGTGEYEQYF. Supplemented by reference TRBV5-1 and TRBJ2-7, the full variable domain reads KAGVTQTPRYLIKTRGQQVTLSCSPISGHRSVSWYQQTPGQGLQFLFEYFSETQRNKGNFPGRFSGRQFSNSRSEMNVSTLELGDSALYLCASSGGGTGEYEQYFGPGTRLTVT.

This clonotype occurred many times. The J gene is TRBJ2-7, the V gene TRBV4-3, with TRBD1 matching over 7 bases. V shed 1 base and J 7 bases; nucleotides not matched to a gene: 13. The CDR3 runs to 16 residues. Germline V gene data show CDR1 as LGHNA and CDR2 as YSLEER. CDR3 loop: CASSQGRGQGVGEQYF. The CDR3 nucleotides read TGCGCCAGCAGCCAAGGCCGTGGGCAGGGGGTAGGGGAGCAGTACTTC.

This chain uses TRBV7-2 with TRBJ1-3; TRBD1 matches at 7 bases. V lost 5 bases, J lost 0 bases, and 4 bases stayed unmatched. The CDR3 runs to 15 residues. Germline CDR1 reads SGHTA; CDR2 reads FQGNSA. The CDR3 is CASSPQGISGNTIYF. Written as DNA, the CDR3 is TGTGCCAGCAGCCCACAGGGGATCTCTGGAAACACCATATATTTT. Based on the CDR3 plus reference TRBV7-2 and TRBJ1-3, the full variable domain is GAGVSQSPSNKVTEKGKDVELRCDPISGHTALYWYRQSLGQGLEFLIYFQGNSAPDKSGLPSDRFSAERTGGSVSTLTIQRTQQEDSAVYLCASSPQGISGNTIYFGEGSWLTVV.

This clonotype was recorded at least ten times. The V call is TRBV7-2, the J call TRBJ2-7; D possibly corresponds to TRBD1 (5 bases). Germline CDR1 SGHTA, CDR2 FQGNSA. This CDR3 is built from 13 residues. Deletions cut 5 bases from V and 2 bases from J, with 10 bases between. CDR3 sequence (DNA): TGTGCCAGCAGCCCACAGGCCACCTACGAGCAGTACTTC. Its protein product is CASSPQATYEQYF.